The clone carrying this T cell receptor (beta chain) appeared a few times. An expansion of CD8+CD57+ cells by flow cytometry had been shown in patients chosen for sequencing. V was shortened by 5 bases and J by 2 bases, with 28 bases between the two germline ends. This CDR3 has 19 amino acids. This specimen belongs to a study of CD8+CD57+ T cells in acquired aplastic anemia. Overall study context: The average for DNA from sorted CD4+ and CD8+ cells was roughly 3 ug.

The use of genomic DNA as template underpinned the TCR beta VDJ and CDR3 profiling. TCRdb ran MiXCR on the reads and lists one entry per CDR3 protein. The table lists 180,000 or so distinct CDR3 sequences, less than 60% of them singletons. This clonotype was obtained from a human donor with aplastic anemia. The sequencing input was sorted CD4+, CD8+, or CD8+CD57+ T cells (not recorded which) from PBMCs. The chain couples TRBV12-3 or TRBV12-4 to TRBJ2-7; D might be TRBD1 or TRBD2, each matching 7 bases. The CDR3 sequence is CASSPTGALRRGATYEQYF. CDR3 bases: TGTGCCAGCAGTCCCACAGGGGCATTAAGACGGGGGGCCACCTACGAGCAGTACTTC.